This T cell receptor (beta chain) was retrieved from a study of CD8 T cells in Susac syndrome. RNA amounts of about 0.5 to 1 ug underwent reverse transcription with random hexamers. TCR beta CDR3 was amplified by immunoSEQ multiplex PCR. This amplification extended across 54 Vbeta and 13 Jbeta segments. TCRdb re-called the immunoSEQ multiplex PCR reads with MiXCR, one entry per CDR3 protein. The repertoire has 130,000 or so distinct CDR3 sequences, around 75% of them found once; the top ten carry around 0.51%. V lost 1 base, J lost 4 bases, and 5 bases stayed unmatched. The CDR3 spans 15 residues. Looked up from germline, CDR1 is SQVTM and CDR2 is ANQGSEA. Blood CD8+ and CD4+ T cells underwent high-throughput TCR beta sequencing. Included as multiple sclerosis controls were treatment-naive patients who had stable or active relapsing-remitting disease. TEMRA cells were enriched by FACS, and CD4+ and CD8+ T cells were negatively isolated.

This chain connects TRBV29-1 to TRBJ1-3; 9 positions agree with TRBD1. This clonotype originated in a human donor with multiple sclerosis. What was sequenced was CD8+ T cells from PBMCs. The CDR3 loop is CSVEVTTGGGNTIYF. The CDR3 DNA reads TGCAGCGTTGAAGTTACGACAGGGGGAGGAAACACCATATATTTT.